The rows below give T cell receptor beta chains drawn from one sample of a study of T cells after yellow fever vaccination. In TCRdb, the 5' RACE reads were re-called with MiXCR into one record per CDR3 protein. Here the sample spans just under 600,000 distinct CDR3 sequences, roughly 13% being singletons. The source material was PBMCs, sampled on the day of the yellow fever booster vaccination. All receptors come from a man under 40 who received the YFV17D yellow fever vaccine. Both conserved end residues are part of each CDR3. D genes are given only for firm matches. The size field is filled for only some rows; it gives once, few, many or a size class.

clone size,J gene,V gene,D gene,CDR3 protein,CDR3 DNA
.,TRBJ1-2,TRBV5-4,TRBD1,CASSLGQGDRGFGGYTF,TGTGCCAGCAGCTTGGGCCAGGGGGACAGGGGGTTTGGTGGCTACACCTTC
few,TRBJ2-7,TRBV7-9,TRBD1,CASVRGQQGAEQYF,TGTGCCAGCGTTAGGGGGCAACAGGGAGCCGAGCAGTACTTC
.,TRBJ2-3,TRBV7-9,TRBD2,CASSPAGTSRPDTQYF,TGTGCCAGCAGCCCCGCCGGGACTAGCCGCCCAGATACGCAGTATTTT
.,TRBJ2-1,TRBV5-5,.,CASSLGADYNEQFF,TGTGCCAGCAGCTTGGGCGCCGACTACAATGAGCAGTTCTTC
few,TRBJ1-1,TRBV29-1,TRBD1,CSGGQGRGTEAFF,TGCAGCGGGGGACAGGGAAGAGGGACTGAAGCTTTCTTT
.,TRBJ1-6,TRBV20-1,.,CSASAAGSPLHF,TGCAGTGCTAGCGCCGCTGGCTCACCCCTCCACTTT
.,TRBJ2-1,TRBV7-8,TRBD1,CASSMTNRGNEQFF,TGTGCCAGCAGCATGACGAACAGGGGGAATGAGCAGTTCTTC
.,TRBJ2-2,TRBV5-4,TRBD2,CASSPATSRNTGELFF,TGTGCCAGCAGCCCCGCGACTAGCAGGAACACCGGGGAGCTGTTTTTT
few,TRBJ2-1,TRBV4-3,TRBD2,CASSQDGGLAGHNEQFF,TGCGCCAGCAGCCAAGATGGGGGACTAGCGGGGCACAATGAGCAGTTCTTC
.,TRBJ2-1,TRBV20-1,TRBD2,CSARGLTSGTEQFF,TGCAGTGCTAGAGGATTAACTAGCGGGACAGAGCAGTTCTTC
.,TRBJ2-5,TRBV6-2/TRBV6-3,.,CASSQPQGQETQYF,TGTGCCAGCAGTCAACCGCAGGGCCAAGAGACCCAGTACTTC
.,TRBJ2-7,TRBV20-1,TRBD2,CSASLGGRSEQYF,TGCAGTGCTAGTCTCGGCGGGAGGAGTGAGCAGTACTTC
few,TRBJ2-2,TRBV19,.,CASSIQSLVTGELFF,TGTGCCAGTAGTATTCAGAGTCTTGTCACCGGGGAGCTGTTTTTT
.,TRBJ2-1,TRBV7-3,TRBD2,CASGLKAGGYNEQFF,TGTGCCAGCGGCCTTAAAGCGGGAGGTTATAATGAGCAGTTCTTC
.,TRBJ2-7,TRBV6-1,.,CASSRAYSSYEQYF,TGTGCCAGCAGTCGAGCCTATTCCTCCTACGAGCAGTACTTC
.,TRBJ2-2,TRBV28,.,CASSLGGIGAGELFF,TGTGCCAGCAGTTTAGGCGGGATTGGGGCCGGGGAGCTGTTTTTT
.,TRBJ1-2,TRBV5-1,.,CASSLGRFTERPYGYTF,TGCGCCAGCAGCCTTGGGAGATTCACAGAAAGACCCTATGGCTACACCTTC
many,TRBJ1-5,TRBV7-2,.,CASSEQGYQPQHF,TGTGCCAGCAGCGAGCAGGGATATCAGCCCCAGCATTTT
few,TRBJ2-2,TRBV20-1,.,CSASGSDTGELFF,TGCAGTGCTAGCGGGAGTGACACCGGGGAGCTGTTTTTT
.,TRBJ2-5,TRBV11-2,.,CASSPRGPQETQYF,TGTGCCAGCAGCCCCCGGGGCCCACAAGAGACCCAGTACTTC
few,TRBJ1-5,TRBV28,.,CASIGGNQPQHF,TGTGCCAGCATCGGGGGCAATCAGCCCCAGCATTTT
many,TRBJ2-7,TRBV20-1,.,CSAQEHYEQYF,TGCAGTGCCCAAGAACACTACGAGCAGTACTTC
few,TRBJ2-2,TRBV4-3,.,CASSQGYRPPGELFF,TGCGCCAGCAGCCAAGGGTACAGGCCCCCCGGGGAGCTGTTTTTT
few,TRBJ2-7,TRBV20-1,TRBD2,CSALAGGSGEQYF,TGCAGTGCCCTAGCGGGAGGATCGGGTGAGCAGTACTTC
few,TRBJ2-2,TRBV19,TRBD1,CASSIRTGAGELFF,TGTGCCAGTAGTATACGGACAGGGGCCGGGGAGCTGTTTTTT
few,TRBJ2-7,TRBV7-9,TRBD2,CASSTGGKRNEQYF,TGTGCCAGCAGCACGGGGGGTAAGAGGAACGAGCAGTACTTC
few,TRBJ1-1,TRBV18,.,CASSPWSQGTEAFF,TGTGCCAGCTCTCCGTGGTCACAGGGCACTGAAGCTTTCTTT
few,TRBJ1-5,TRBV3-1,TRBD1,CASSRTGGFNQPQHF,TGTGCCAGCAGCCGGACAGGGGGCTTCAATCAGCCCCAGCATTTT
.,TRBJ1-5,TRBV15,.,CATSSGSSNQPQHF,TGTGCCACCAGCTCAGGGTCTAGCAATCAGCCCCAGCATTTT